This T cell receptor beta chain was recovered during a study of T cells in localized non-small cell lung cancer. Sequencing was performed with immunoSEQ multiplex PCR; in TCRdb, only in-frame clones are kept and a portion is missing. The table lists some 80,000 clones, 84% of them singletons. Losses at the gene ends were 3 bases for V and 3 bases for J; bases not matched to a gene: 9. This CDR3 is built from 16 residues. Germline V gene data show CDR1 as MNHNS and CDR2 as SASEGT. The chain is built from TRBV6-1 and TRBJ2-7, with 9 bases identical to TRBD1. Sequenced material: peripheral blood, taken before any cancer treatment. The receptor was derived from a man aged 35 to 69 with stage I lung adenocarcinoma. CDR3 DNA sequence: TGTGCCAGCAGTGATGGGACAGGGAATTGGGACTACGAGCAGTACTTC. Residues: CASSDGTGNWDYEQYF.